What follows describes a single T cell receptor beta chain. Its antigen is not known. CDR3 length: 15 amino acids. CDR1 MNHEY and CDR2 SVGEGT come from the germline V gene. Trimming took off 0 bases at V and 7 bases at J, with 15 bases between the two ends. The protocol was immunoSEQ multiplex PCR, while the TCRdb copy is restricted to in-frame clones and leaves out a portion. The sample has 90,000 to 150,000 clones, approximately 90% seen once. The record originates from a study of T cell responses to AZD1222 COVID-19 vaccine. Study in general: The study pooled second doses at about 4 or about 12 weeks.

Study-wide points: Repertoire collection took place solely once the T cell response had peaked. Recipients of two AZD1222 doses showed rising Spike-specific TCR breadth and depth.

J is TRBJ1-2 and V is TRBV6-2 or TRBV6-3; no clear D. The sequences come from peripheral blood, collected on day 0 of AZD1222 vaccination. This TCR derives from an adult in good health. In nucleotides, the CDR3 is TGTGCCAGCAGTTACTCGAAGACACTCCTAGGTGGCTACACCTTC. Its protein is CASSYSKTLLGGYTF.